This entry features one T cell receptor beta chain sequence. No cognate antigen has been identified for it. No base quality values were provided; no much bigger clone lies one nucleotide off. This entry comes from a study of cytomegalovirus exposure and HLA in healthy donors (dated by TCRdb to about 2017). Notes on the research overall: An earlier analysis of a few hundred of the donors reported approximately 280 Gb of sequence data and 117 million unique TCR beta sequences obtained from some 200 million T cells. Around 320 gigabases of sequencing data and approximately 85 million unique TCR sequences were included in an early release covering about 700 HLA-typed donors. Donor age, sex, ethnicity and CMV serostatus were compiled alongside the repertoire data. A handful of DR-DQ haplotypes were handled as single units for association and clustering because linkage in the cohort was strong. The number of donors typed differed by locus, with 629-630 for A, B, C, DRB1 and DQB1, approximately 500 for DQA1, over 600 for DPA1, and about 450 for DPB1. Among about 410 genotyped donors of the cohort, an average of approximately 240,000 unique TCR beta nucleotide sequences was sequenced per donor, of which approximately 18% were non-productive. HLA typing included class I and class II loci at four-digit resolution. Among the roughly 390 genotyped donors, under 90% belonged to the genetic ancestry cluster associated with self-reported Caucasian donors. Every repertoire in the discovery cohort had been generated on one and the same sequencing platform. An earlier analysis of 587 of the donors applied high-throughput TCR beta sequencing to assess whether each TCR beta V gene segment acted as functional or pseudogenic. A separate validation cohort of more than 100 different subjects was used in addition to the approximately 640-subject first cohort. In a later genetic analysis, genome-wide SNP genotypes for about three fifths of the roughly 670 donors were used, and that subset was treated as a discovery cohort. High-throughput TCR immunosequencing, statistical association of individual TCRs with disease status, and machine learning were combined to predict cytomegalovirus infection status. Rather than drawing on any new phenotypic data, the later analysis identified candidate immune exposures from TCR beta sequences and the way those sequences occurred across donors. The study aimed to test whether cataloging public T cell receptors could reveal signatures of past pathogen exposure. The T cell repertoires of 700 or so subjects were profiled by immunosequencing and related to cytomegalovirus serostatus. To study patterns of TCR occurrence, a later analysis re-analyzed previously published TCR beta repertoires from 650 to 750 donors and added high-resolution HLA genotyping.

The cohort comprised hundreds of healthy bone marrow donors. At the time of sampling, every cohort member was nominally healthy, though immune exposures that went unrecorded were likely present. The donor was CMV seropositive and belonged to the group of 250 to 300 seropositive cohort members. A peripheral blood sample was provided by each donor, and peripheral blood mononuclear cells were used for TCR beta sequencing. The Qiagen DNeasy Blood Extraction Kit was used to extract genomic DNA from the blood cell samples. Relative to germline, V is missing 3 bases and J is missing 6 bases, with 2 bases of the junction outside any gene match. From cysteine to phenylalanine, the CDR3 is 15 amino acids long. Just the 45-base CDR3 DNA is kept, in frame starting at base 1. As encoded in the germline V gene, CDR1 is SGHAT while CDR2 is FQNNGV. The receptor library was made with the immunoSEQ multiplex PCR assay. For the multiplex PCR, a mixture combining 60 forward primers for TCR Vbeta segments and 13 reverse primers for TCR Jbeta segments was used. A multiplex PCR assay on genomic DNA amplified the CDR3 region of rearranged TCR beta genes. Amplified TCR beta libraries were sequenced as 87-base-pair reads on the Illumina HiSeq System. Processing in the source paper ran as follows. Across the 700 or so repertoires, a later analysis counted roughly 77 million unique TCR beta chains, 8.5 million to 12 million of which were shared by at least two donors. A nearest-neighbor algorithm error-corrected the raw reads and collapsed the reads into unique sequences, merging closely related sequences to remove PCR and sequencing errors. To assign V, D and J gene segments, CDR3 sequences were aligned to IMGT reference sequences. For a sequence to be retained, at least a six-nucleotide match to both a V gene segment and a J gene segment was required. A rearrangement counted as productive if the CDR3 had no stop codons and remained in frame with V and J, and every other rearrangement counted as non-productive. CDR3 was defined according to IMGT convention as the region running from the second conserved V-encoded cysteine to the conserved J-encoded phenylalanine. The earlier analysis of 550 to 650 of the donors excluded any sequence lacking an unambiguous match to a single V gene segment. An earlier analysis of 587 of the donors called V segments functional above 56.7% productive rearrangements and segregating when the between-donor standard deviation exceeded 5%. A statistical classification framework was built for diagnosing cytomegalovirus status from the catalog of TCR beta chain sequences. In a later analysis, V and J genes were assigned by comparing TCR nucleotide sequences against IMGT/GENE-DB human TR gene sequences. A later analysis assigned CDR3 sequences and most-parsimonious VDJ recombination scenarios with the TCRdist pipeline. In a later analysis, every TCR beta chain was defined by the combination of its CDR3 amino acid sequence and its V-gene family, and reads without a unique V-gene family were dropped. To address suspected cross-contamination and a sequencing artifact, a later analysis removed some 620 highly shared, low-generation-probability nucleotide sequences. For each public chain, a later analysis derived a clonal expansion index from normalized ranks of inferred template counts within each repertoire. A later analysis computed generation probabilities with a VDJ recombination model fitted to out-of-frame rearrangements, and checked the results against IGoR. In a later analysis, hypergeometric tests were used to score TCR-TCR, TCR-HLA and TCR-CMV co-occurrence, with a repertoire-size bias correction applied to TCR pairs. To estimate false discovery rates, a later analysis permuted the HLA or CMV assignments 20 times. In a later analysis, co-occurring TCRs were grouped using DBSCAN, with TCRdist sequence similarity added in when clustering inside HLA-allele-positive subsets. Repertoires with fewer than 30,000 or more than 120,000 public chains were left out of co-occurrence clustering, as were about 5 repertoires with anomalous nucleotide sharing. In its TCRdb copy, this immuneACCESS table keeps in-frame sequences only and misses some clones. Where compared with another copy, unresolved V genes explain less than half of these, and the others have no known cause. Clone size and V and J calls were adopted from that table, with D and trimming inferred from the DNA. Within this sample are around 170,000 clones, with approximately 80% of them counted one time only. Clones ranked in the top ten supply about 3.1% of the sample.

Overall study results and their limits: Most CMV-associated TCR beta chains appeared to be HLA-restricted in a later analysis, and the HLA associations seemed to be driven largely by CMV exposure. A later genetic analysis reported fewer N-insertions in productive TCRs among donors in an Asian-associated ancestry cluster than the 666-donor mean. Because HLA typing was unavailable for some donors at each locus, only the typed subset was used in association tests. Only TCR beta chains were sequenced in this cohort, and the absence of alpha or paired-chain data limited detectable features. Correlated functional status among segregating V segments might reflect linkage disequilibrium, but an unknown experimental factor could not be ruled out. The study listed over 150 TCR beta chains as associated with cytomegalovirus. In an earlier analysis of fewer than 750 of the donors, most TCR beta V segments were observed in productive rearrangements about 87% or about 30% of the time, broadly matching IMGT annotations. V-gene and J-gene trimming of TCR beta chains was associated with a missense DCLRE1C variant in a later genetic analysis, and the association was replicated in an independent cohort. Three of the identified cytomegalovirus-associated TCR beta chains were confirmed in vitro to be specific for cytomegalovirus antigens. The 87-base-pair reads could not distinguish some IMGT-functional V segments, including TRBV6-2 and TRBV6-3, so those segments were excluded. In a later analysis, 15,000 to 20,000 TCR beta sequences were associated with specific HLA alleles at a false discovery rate of 0.05. A further reported finding was that TCR beta sequences accurately predicted the HLA-A and HLA-B alleles for most subjects in the first cohort. Strong co-occurrence of HLA alleles, especially DR and DQ, made assigning TCR associations to individual alleles difficult. According to a later analysis, parvovirus B19, influenza, CMV and Epstein-Barr virus appeared linked to several top co-occurrence clusters. It was suggested by the authors that the approach could potentially be generalized to other disease states and immunological phenotypes. A group of highly shared sequence variants was considered likely to be a technical artifact of the sequencing pipeline. Most TCR sequences were observed very rarely across donors, whereas some public TCRs were present in many individuals. In a later analysis, HLA-associated TCR beta chains showed more clonal expansion and lower generation probabilities than non-associated chains that were equally common. CMV serostatus was the only immune exposure information available for the cohort. Because counts were too low, some 17 rarely observed V segments, including chromosome 9 orphons, were excluded from the earlier analysis of fewer than 650 of the donors. According to a later analysis, TCR association rates differed among HLA loci, with DRB1 alleles showing the most associated TCRs and HLA-C alleles showing the fewest. Cytomegalovirus status was reported to be diagnosed by the classifier with high specificity and sensitivity in both the original and validation cohorts. Presence/absence analyses assumed roughly uniform sequencing depth across donors, an assumption that may not hold.

The source is a woman between 45 and 65 years old in good health and CMV-seropositive. The rearranged segments are TRBV11-2 and TRBJ2-1; 13 junctional bases match TRBD2. Sequencing input: PBMCs. The DNA is TGTGCCAGCAGCTTTACTAGCGGGGGGGCCAATGAGCAGTTCTTC. Its translation reads: CASSFTSGGANEQFF.